These 27 T cell receptor beta chains came from one sample sequenced in a study of immune heterogeneity within non-small cell lung tumors. In a multiplex PCR, 32 V and 13 J primers amplified TCR beta CDR3. TCRdb reanalysed the multiplex PCR reads using MiXCR and keeps one entry per CDR3 protein. The data contain roughly 9,900 distinct CDR3 sequences, almost 30% of them singletons. At 450 to 650 ng per sample, bulk tumor genomic DNA provided the template. Taken during surgery, several biopsies per primary tumor were spaced as far apart as possible within the tumor mass. The study cohort was described as untreated, and its members had newly diagnosed non-small cell lung cancer. They went on to have curative surgery. Sample: lung tumor tissue. The source is an older woman with non-small cell lung cancer.

This clonotype is medium-sized (0.01 to 0.1%) within its sample. V and J are TRBV24-1 and TRBJ2-3; either TRBD1 or TRBD2 may fit D (5 bases each). Germline V gives CDR1 KGHDR, CDR2 SFDVKD. This CDR3 has 13 amino acids. CDR3 bases: TGTGCTATTAATAGGGCCGCTGAGGGGACGCAGTATTTT. Translating it yields CAINRAAEGTQYF.

V is TRBV9 and J is TRBJ2-1; D may be TRBD1 (6 bases). CDR1 and CDR2 from the germline V gene are SGDLS and YYNGEE. The CDR3 sequence is 16 residues long. With 0 bases removed from V and 1 base from J, the gap between germline ends came to 11 bases. As DNA, the CDR3 is TGTGCCAGCAGCGTAGTCCAGGGGCCTTCCTACAATGAGCAGTTCTTC. This translates into CASSVVQGPSYNEQFF.

As concerns this clonotype: A much bigger clone sits one base away, suggesting this may be a read error. The chain employs TRBV20-1 and TRBJ2-5; 7 bases fit TRBD1. The CDR3 covers 15 residues. Germline V gives CDR1 DFQATT, CDR2 SNEGSKA (reference sequence). This chain's CDR3 is CSAPGQPSERETHYF. DNA for the CDR3: TGCAGTGCTCCGGGACAGCCTTCTGAGAGAGAGACCCATTACTTC.

This clonotype has a count of ten or more. The chain is built from TRBV5-1 and TRBJ2-2; 14 bases are a match to TRBD2. V was clipped by 2 bases and J by 4 bases; unmatched bases: 1. Per germline, CDR1 SGHRS and CDR2 YFSETQ. CDR3 length equals 16 residues. The CDR3 region has the DNA TGCGCCAGCAGCTTAGGGACTAGCGGGAGCACCGGGGAGCTGTTTTTT. Translation: CASSLGTSGSTGELFF.

About this clonotype itself: Just one base apart from a much larger clone, this may be a read error. This chain connects TRBV18 to TRBJ2-1; 7 nucleotides match TRBD1. CDR3 length: 14 residues. CDR1 and CDR2 from the germline V gene are KGHSH and LQKENI. CDR3: CATSPGTALNEQFF. CDR3 sequence (DNA): TGTGCCACCTCACCGGGGACAGCATTGAATGAGCAGTTCTTC.

This clonotype was recorded a few times. The chain couples TRBV20-1 to TRBJ2-3, with TRBD2 identical over 8 bases. This CDR3 has 15 amino acids. From germline, CDR1 is DFQATT and CDR2 SNEGSKA (reference sequence). The V and J ends lost 3 bases and 3 bases, in that order; junction bases with no gene match: 8. CDR3 sequence (DNA): TGCAGTGCTAGGGATCCGGGAGGGCCTACAGATACGCAGTATTTT. Amino acid sequence: CSARDPGGPTDTQYF.

About this clonotype: At one boundary the junction diverges from the germline segment, which might be a read error. This chain uses TRBV30 with TRBJ2-6, with D hard to call. Germline-derived CDR1 and CDR2 are GTSNPN and SVGIG (reference sequence). The CDR3 is 13 amino acids. The CDR3 DNA reads TGTGCCCGGAGAGCCGAGGGGGCCAACGTCCTGACTTTC. It encodes CARRAEGANVLTF.

This clonotype has just a few counts. This chain uses TRBV6-4 with TRBJ2-1, with 9 bases matching TRBD1. Germline V CDR1 and CDR2: MRHNA, SNTAGT. The ends lost 2 bases at V and 6 bases at J; junction bases unmatched: 5. This CDR3 is built from 15 residues. This CDR3 reads CASSDRDRVSNEQFF. CDR3 nucleotide sequence: TGTGCCAGCAGTGACCGGGACAGGGTTTCCAATGAGCAGTTCTTC.

The chain joins TRBV30 to TRBJ2-3; TRBD1 or TRBD2 may be the D gene (6 bases each). Germline assignment: CDR1 GTSNPN and CDR2 SVGIG (reference sequence). The CDR3 has 16 residues. V lost 3 bases and J 2 bases, leaving 18 bases between the germline ends. The CDR3 loop is CAWSGDPRGDTDTQYF. In nucleotides, the CDR3 is TGTGCCTGGAGCGGAGACCCAAGGGGGGACACAGATACGCAGTATTTT.

On this clonotype: This sequence may be a read error, since a much larger clone differs from it by one base. V gene TRBV7-8 combines with J gene TRBJ2-1; 8 bases are shared with TRBD2. This CDR3 has 16 amino acids. Per the germline V gene, CDR1 is SGHVS and CDR2 is FQNEAQ. With 7 bases clipped from V and 9 bases from J, the junction kept 17 bases outside the gene matches. This chain's CDR3 is CASTRLWSGSMSEQFF. CDR3 DNA: TGTGCCAGCACCCGCCTTTGGAGCGGGAGCATGAGTGAGCAGTTCTTC. Complete variable domain (other parts from reference TRBV7-8 and TRBJ2-1): GAGVSQSPRYKVAKRGQDVALRCDPISGHVSLFWYQQALGQGPEFLTYFQNEAQLDKSGLPSDRFFAERPEGSVSTLKIQRTQQEDSAVYLCASTRLWSGSMSEQFFGPGTRLTVL.

This chain connects TRBV12-5 to TRBJ2-1, with D perhaps TRBD1 (6 bases). CDR1 and CDR2 (germline): LGHNT, FRNRAP. V lost 5 bases, J lost 1 base, and 12 bases lay in between. This CDR3 has 15 amino acids. DNA of the CDR3: TGTGCTAGTGGTCCCGACAGGAGATCCTACAATGAGCAGTTCTTC. This translates into CASGPDRRSYNEQFF.

The chain is built from TRBV5-1 and TRBJ1-3; D unresolved. The V and J ends lost 4 bases and 0 bases respectively, with 14 bases between them. The CDR3 contains 16 residues. Germline assignment: CDR1 SGHRS and CDR2 YFSETQ. CDR3 in DNA: TGCGCCAGCAGCGACCCGGACGTATACTCTGGAAACACCATATATTTT. The encoded protein is CASSDPDVYSGNTIYF.

In the case of this clonotype: One junction end does not reproduce the germline sequence, and a read error may be involved. This chain connects TRBV28 to TRBJ1-4; D is possibly TRBD1 (6 bases). This CDR3 contains 15 residues. The V gene's germline CDR1 is MDHEN and CDR2 SYDVKM. CDR3 amino acids: CAGSFGGEGEEKLFF. The CDR3 nucleotides read TGTGCCGGCAGTTTCGGGGGCGAGGGGGAGGAAAAACTGTTTTTT.

This clonotype has a count of ten or more. The rearrangement links TRBV3-1 to TRBJ1-5; 8 bases map to TRBD1. The V gene end was trimmed by 5 bases and the J gene end by 4 bases; junction bases not matched to a gene: 7. CDR1 is LGHDT and CDR2 is YNNKEL in the germline V gene (reference sequence). CDR3 length: 15 residues. CDR3: CASSDAGTGNQPQHF. The DNA for the CDR3 is TGTGCCAGCAGCGACGCCGGGACAGGAAATCAGCCCCAGCATTTT.

This clonotype is classed as medium-sized. The chain couples TRBV12-3 or TRBV12-4 to TRBJ1-4; D gene ambiguous. The CDR3 loop spans 14 amino acids. Trimming took off 3 bases at V and 5 bases at J, with 10 bases between the two ends. For the CDR3, the DNA is TGTGCCAGCAGTTTGTTAGGCATAAATGAAAAACTGTTTTTT. The encoded protein is CASSLLGINEKLFF.

About this clonotype: Given a much more abundant clone one base away, this may be a read error. The rearrangement links TRBV5-5 to TRBJ2-7; no firm D call. Germline CDR1 reads SGHKS; CDR2 reads YYEKEE (reference sequence). The CDR3 runs to 14 residues. The CDR3, as DNA: TGTGCCAACAGCTTATCTCTCCCCTCCTACGAGCAGTACTTC. The encoded protein is CANSLSLPSYEQYF.

This clonotype is large in the sample. The genes are TRBV10-3 and TRBJ2-7, with a weak D call TRBD2 (5 bases). Germline CDR1 and CDR2: ENHRY and SYGVKD. The V end lost 1 base, the J end lost 3 bases, and 13 bases lay between the germline ends. CDR3 size: 15 residues. As DNA, the CDR3 is TGTGCCATCAGTGAGTGGAGCGCTGGGAGCTACGAGCAGTACTTC. Protein: CAISEWSAGSYEQYF.

About this clonotype itself: A read error may account for a junction end that differs from germline. The chain has TRBV4-2 and TRBJ2-3; the D gene is possibly TRBD2 (6 bases). In germline, CDR1 is LGHNA, CDR2 YNFKEQ. The CDR3 is 15 amino acids. CDR3 nucleotides: TGTGCCAGCGGCCAAACTAGCATTAGCACAGATACGCAGTATTTT. Its protein is CASGQTSISTDTQYF.

This clonotype is classed as medium-sized. The genes are TRBV15 and TRBJ2-7; unclear D gene. The germline CDR1 and CDR2 sequences are LNHNV and YYDKDF (reference sequence). The length of the CDR3 is 14 residues. V was cut by 1 base and J by 11 bases, with 18 bases left in between. The CDR3 nucleotides are TGTGCCACCAGCAGAGTCTACGGTTCCCCAACGGAGTACTTC. Residues: CATSRVYGSPTEYF.

This clonotype has just one count. This sequence joins TRBV5-6 and TRBJ2-5, with D uncertain. Per germline, CDR1 SGHDT and CDR2 YYEEEE. The CDR3 covers 14 residues. With 6 bases removed from V and 0 bases from J, the gap between germline ends came to 12 bases. CDR3 loop: CASTSLGNQETQYF. The CDR3 DNA sequence: TGTGCCAGCACCTCTCTGGGGAACCAAGAGACCCAGTACTTC.

As regards this clonotype: One base away lies a much larger clone, so this may be a sequencing read error. This chain links TRBV28 with TRBJ2-7; D is uncertain. This CDR3 spans 12 amino acids. Per germline, CDR1 MDHEN and CDR2 SYDVKM. CDR3: CAISLMAREQYF. CDR3 coding DNA: TGTGCCATCAGTTTAATGGCGCGAGAGCAGTACTTC.

Judged by abundance, this clonotype is medium-sized. V and J are TRBV29-1 and TRBJ2-1, with D perhaps matching TRBD1 (6 bases). CDR3 length equals 13 residues. Germline V gene lookup returns CDR1 SQVTM and CDR2 ANQGSEA. Deletions cut 6 bases from V and 3 bases from J, with 12 bases between. The CDR3 region is CSVERTDYNEQFF. In DNA form, the CDR3 reads TGCAGCGTCGAAAGGACAGACTACAATGAGCAGTTCTTC.

Judged by abundance, this clonotype is medium-sized. The chain joins TRBV12-3 or TRBV12-4 to TRBJ2-7, with 9 bases fitting TRBD1. V was clipped by 4 bases and J by 6 bases; unmatched bases: 4. CDR3 length equals 13 residues. CDR3 nucleotide sequence: TGTGCCAGCAGTTCAGGGACAGGGCGCGAGCAGTACTTC. Its translation is CASSSGTGREQYF.

This clonotype was observed many times. The chain joins TRBV9 to TRBJ1-1; D is unclear. Trimming shortened V by 4 bases and J by 5 bases, and 15 bases separated the two germline ends. From germline, CDR1 is SGDLS and CDR2 YYNGEE. The CDR3 spans 14 residues. The CDR3 sequence is CASSPDAQRTEAFF. CDR3 coding DNA: TGTGCCAGCAGCCCGGACGCCCAGAGGACTGAAGCTTTCTTT.

J is TRBJ2-1 and V is TRBV10-3; a possible D gene is TRBD2 (6 bases). The germline CDR1 and CDR2 sequences are ENHRY and SYGVKD. Trimming stripped 6 bases from V and 7 bases from J, with 28 bases between. The CDR3 length is 18 residues. The CDR3 is CAIRELLARGPLGNEQFF. DNA of the CDR3: TGTGCCATCAGGGAACTTCTAGCGCGAGGGCCCCTAGGAAATGAGCAGTTCTTC.

Many counts were recorded for this clonotype. The J gene is TRBJ2-1, the V gene TRBV12-5; maybe TRBD2 (6 bases). CDR1 and CDR2 from the germline V gene are LGHNT and FRNRAP. This CDR3 region has 14 residues. V was pared by 5 bases and J by 4 bases, with 12 bases between. DNA of the CDR3: TGTGCTAGTGGTCTCCGGGAGCTTTACAATGAGCAGTTCTTC. It encodes CASGLRELYNEQFF.

The chain carries TRBV5-1 and TRBJ1-3; D gene uncertain. Germline CDR1 reads SGHRS; CDR2 reads YFSETQ. V was cut by 2 bases and J by 3 bases, with 0 bases left in between. The CDR3 sequence is 11 residues long. The CDR3 DNA reads TGCGCCAGCAGCTTTGGAAACACCATATATTTT. This encodes CASSFGNTIYF. Filled out from reference TRBV5-1 and TRBJ1-3, the complete variable domain reads KAGVTQTPRYLIKTRGQQVTLSCSPISGHRSVSWYQQTPGQGLQFLFEYFSETQRNKGNFPGRFSGRQFSNSRSEMNVSTLELGDSALYLCASSFGNTIYFGEGSWLTVV.